A selection of T cell receptor beta chains follows, all from one sample in a study of cytomegalovirus exposure and HLA in healthy donors. Repertoires were generated with immunoSEQ multiplex PCR, while TCRdb's copy carries only in-frame clones and drops some. The table includes about 110,000 clones, nearly 70% detected once. Material: PBMCs. The receptor source for this set is a woman in her seventies in good health and CMV-seropositive. Both conserved end residues are trimmed from each CDR3.

TRBV6-4,ASSDSANTEQF
TRBV5-1,ASSEGSLNTEAF
TRBV29-1,SVVSGDTGYT
TRBV10-2,ASSESTSSLEQY
TRBV25-1,ASSDLAGADTQY
TRBV30,AWRVDRVGGQPQH
TRBV4-3,ASSPGRGGVSGQF
TRBV10-1,ASSEAGGSGYT
TRBV2,ASSYRDTQRETQY
TRBV30,AWSRVEETQY
TRBV7-6,ASSLTGSYSGNTIY
TRBV2,ASSKGTLDTEAF
TRBV6-1,ASSEGPRDSSYEQY
TRBV6-1,ASSEEGLWRY
TRBV5-1,ASSEGTGGMAF
TRBV7-2,ASSLRQSGLSYNEQF
TRBV18,ASSLGGGQPNTEAF
TRBV5-6,ASSSDRGYGYT
TRBV10-3,AISVRTANDGYT
TRBV6-6,ASILGGDTGELF
TRBV6-5,ASSWGELSTEAF
TRBV7-6,ASSYRTGGHEQY
TRBV9,ASSVGLLGTGELF
TRBV5-1,ASSMGLAGGYNEQF
TRBV7-9,ASSFQGLDTGELF
TRBV27,ASSSAGGGANEQF
TRBV2,ASRQQLQETQY
TRBV18,ASSPLTRTGGSGRTEAF
TRBV5-6,ASSLVGAGPNEQY
TRBV30,AWRGDLAGGYEQF
TRBV9,ASSVLPRGQGGGNTIY
TRBV6-1,ASTLQVAPYGYT
TRBV11-2,ASSLVGLSNTEAF
TRBV5-1,ASSFLLAGRDEQF
TRBV30,AWRGGDTEAF
TRBV4-2,ASSQSQGATNEKLF
TRBV4-3,ASSQGQGGDIQY
TRBV30,AWSNAIEAF
TRBV9,ASSVGVLAGSNTGELF
TRBV6-5,ASSYTRGAYTEAF
TRBV15,ATSRDLQARSPLH
TRBV4-2,ASRLVTGAYEQY
TRBV7-7,ASSNDRVGTEAF
TRBV7-2,ASSWQQGANQPQH